This note documents a single TCR beta chain sequence. The antigen is unknown. This entry comes from a study of graft-versus-host responses after intestinal transplantation. Study background: Among the recipients, all got anti-thymocyte globulin induction and then tacrolimus and steroids for two to four years.

Notes on the study in general: Early post-transplant declines in HvG were associated with peak levels of circulating GvH clones.

V was cut by 8 bases and J by 3 bases, with 17 bases left in between. The CDR3 consists of 14 residues. The germline V gene has CDR1 ENHRY and CDR2 SYGVKD. Method: immunoSEQ multiplex PCR; TCRdb's copy keeps in-frame clones and lacks some. The repertoire holds approximately 85,000 clones, with 85% to 95% as singletons. V gene TRBV10-3 combines with J gene TRBJ2-7; tentatively, D is TRBD1 or TRBD2 (7 bases each). The material was unstimulated CD8+ T cells sorted from spleen or lymph node cells, obtained before transplant. The origin of this receptor is a human donor who was the organ donor for an intestinal transplant. The CDR3 DNA reads as TGTGCCATCGGACTGGGCAGGGGGGGCTACGAGCAGTACTTC. This sequence encodes CAIGLGRGGYEQYF.